The 25 T cell receptor beta chains below all came from one sample that was sequenced in a study of response to subunit inactivated influenza vaccine. TCRdb re-called the RT-PCR reads through MiXCR, storing one row per CDR3 protein. This table has 710,000 or so distinct CDR3 sequences, approximately 15% appearing once. The source material was PBMCs from blood, sampled 11 to 12 days after vaccination. These receptors all stem from a man aged 50 to 60 who received an inactivated influenza vaccine.

This clonotype was detected many times. The junction departs from the called germline gene at one end, perhaps through a read error. V usage is TRBV5-1 and J usage is TRBJ2-7; D is perhaps TRBD2 (6 bases). The CDR3 has 14 amino acids. The V gene's germline CDR1 is SGHRS and CDR2 YFSETQ. The CDR3 nucleotides are TGTGCCAGCAGCTTGGGGGGAGCCACCTACGAGCAGTACTTC. This encodes CASSLGGATYEQYF.

The table lists this clonotype with a few counts. J is TRBJ2-2 and V is TRBV7-9, with D maybe TRBD1 (6 bases). CDR1 SEHNR and CDR2 FQNEAQ come from the germline V gene (reference sequence). The CDR3 is made up of 15 amino acids. V lost 5 bases and J lost 4, with 14 bases in between. The DNA for the CDR3 is TGTGCCAGCAGCCCAGCTCTCAGGGGCACCGGGGAGCTGTTTTTT. Translating gives CASSPALRGTGELFF.

The chain carries TRBV27 and TRBJ2-1, with TRBD2 matching 11 bases. Germline-derived CDR1 and CDR2 are MNHEY and SMNVEV (reference sequence). The CDR3 consists of 16 residues. J lost 9 bases, V lost 1 base, and 8 bases had no gene match. CDR3 protein: CASSLYSGRAGGEQFF. The CDR3 DNA follows: TGTGCCAGCAGTTTATATAGCGGGAGGGCCGGGGGTGAGCAGTTCTTC.

This clonotype has a handful of counts. V gene TRBV20-1 combines with J gene TRBJ2-7; D is unclear. Germline V CDR1 and CDR2: DFQATT, SNEGSKA (reference sequence). The V and J ends lost 5 bases and 2 bases respectively, with 10 bases between them. The CDR3 extends over 12 amino acids. CDR3 sequence reads: CSASRVAYEQYF. DNA for the CDR3: TGCAGTGCTTCTAGGGTGGCCTACGAGCAGTACTTC.

The V call is TRBV7-1, the J call TRBJ2-2, with 9 bases aligning to TRBD2. TRBV7-1 is filed as an ORF, its function uncertain. The J segment lost 5 bases and the V segment lost 6 bases, leaving 31 bases of the junction unmatched. The CDR3 consists of 23 residues. This CDR3 is CASSHIPLWDSESSGRRTGELFF. In DNA, the CDR3 is TGTGCCAGCAGTCACATTCCCTTGTGGGACAGCGAGAGTAGCGGGAGACGGACCGGGGAGCTGTTTTTT.

Only a few counts were recorded for this clonotype. The chain has TRBV11-2 and TRBJ2-1; D may be TRBD2 (6 bases). Germline V gene sequence: CDR1 SGHAT, CDR2 FQNNGV. The CDR3 is 16 amino acids. V lost 4 bases and J lost 4, with 17 bases in between. CDR3: CASSSFRLARYNEQFF. As DNA, the CDR3 is TGTGCCAGCAGCTCCTTCAGGCTAGCGAGATACAATGAGCAGTTCTTC.

The chain couples TRBV27 to TRBJ2-4, with 11 positions matching TRBD2. Unmatched junction bases numbered 10, after V lost 4 bases and J lost 8 bases. The CDR3 contains 16 residues. The V gene's germline CDR1 is MNHEY and CDR2 SMNVEV (reference sequence). The CDR3 reads CASSSPGGTSGDIQYF. The DNA for the CDR3 is TGTGCCAGCAGTTCCCCGGGGGGGACTAGCGGCGACATTCAGTACTTC.

This chain uses TRBV12-3 or TRBV12-4 with TRBJ2-2; unclear D gene. This CDR3 has 13 amino acids. The V end was cut by 5 bases, the J end by 4 bases, with 8 bases between. In nucleotides, the CDR3 is TGTGCCAGCAGTCCCATAACCACCGGGGAGCTGTTTTTT. Amino acids: CASSPITTGELFF.

A note on this clonotype: Possible read error: a much larger clone is one base away. It is likely a read error, because the conserved phenylalanine at the end of the CDR3 is missing. V and J are TRBV29-1 and TRBJ2-7; the D gene is possibly TRBD2 (5 bases). V gave up 0 bases and J gave up 5 bases, with 8 bases separating them. This CDR3 spans 12 amino acids. The V gene's germline CDR1 is SQVTM and CDR2 ANQGSEA. CDR3: CSVEDPEDEQYS. Written as DNA, the CDR3 is TGCAGCGTTGAAGATCCGGAGGACGAGCAGTACTCC.

This clonotype was seen a few times. The J gene is TRBJ2-1, the V gene TRBV11-1; 13 bases line up with TRBD2. The CDR3 has 20 residues. J gave up 2 bases and V 0 bases, and 10 bases lay outside the gene matches. Germline CDR1 reads SGHAT; CDR2 reads FQDESV (reference sequence). In DNA form, the CDR3 reads TGTGCCAGCAGCTTAGCGACCCTCGGACTAGCGGGAGTTACCTACAATGAGCAGTTCTTC. It yields the protein CASSLATLGLAGVTYNEQFF.

This clonotype was seen a few times. The chain is built from TRBV20-1 and TRBJ2-5; the match to TRBD2 covers 7 bases. This CDR3 region has 15 residues. Per germline, CDR1 DFQATT and CDR2 SNEGSKA (reference sequence). Germline trimming cut 6 bases from V and 5 bases from J; bases unmatched to any gene: 15. The CDR3 protein is CSATPGLAVGETQYF. The CDR3 coding sequence is TGCAGTGCCACCCCCGGGCTAGCGGTGGGGGAGACCCAGTACTTC.

Worth noting for this clonotype: Lacking the conserved final phenylalanine or tryptophan, this CDR3 likely reflects a read error. The V and J genes are TRBV11-2 and TRBJ2-1; 9 positions match TRBD2. Trimming at V came to 5 bases and at J to 4 bases, leaving 15 bases not matched to a gene. Looked up from germline, CDR1 is SGHAT and CDR2 is FQNNGV. This CDR3 is built from 18 residues. The CDR3 nucleotides are TGTGCCAGCAGCCACGGACGGCAGCGGGGGGATATATACAATGAGCAGTTCTTA. The encoded protein is CASSHGRQRGDIYNEQFL.

This clonotype occurred many times. CDR3 bases: TGTGCCAGCCAGGACGGTGGGGCCAACTATGGCTACACCTTC. Protein: CASQDGGANYGYTF. J is TRBJ1-2 and V is TRBV7-2, with D possibly matching TRBD1 (5 bases). This CDR3 comprises 14 residues. Between the trimmed V and J ends, which lost 8 bases and 2 bases, there was a span of 15 bases. Germline CDR1 is SGHTA and CDR2 is FQGNSA. The full variable domain, completed using reference TRBV7-2 and TRBJ1-2, is GAGVSQSPSNKVTEKGKDVELRCDPISGHTALYWYRQSLGQGLEFLIYFQGNSAPDKSGLPSDRFSAERTGGSVSTLTIQRTQQEDSAVYLCASQDGGANYGYTFGSGTRLTVV.

A few counts support this clonotype. The V and J genes are TRBV5-1 and TRBJ2-4; 11 bases align to TRBD2. CDR1 and CDR2 (germline): SGHRS, YFSETQ. V lost 0 bases and J lost 8; bases outside the gene matches: 7. The CDR3 length is 16 residues. The CDR3: CASSLVLAGARDIQYF. Here the CDR3 DNA reads TGCGCCAGCAGCTTGGTACTAGCGGGAGCTCGGGACATTCAGTACTTC. The variable domain in full, completed from reference TRBV5-1 and TRBJ2-4, reads KAGVTQTPRYLIKTRGQQVTLSCSPISGHRSVSWYQQTPGQGLQFLFEYFSETQRNKGNFPGRFSGRQFSNSRSEMNVSTLELGDSALYLCASSLVLAGARDIQYFGAGTRLSVL.

This clonotype came up a few times. The chain combines TRBV3-1 with TRBJ2-7; the D is unclear. This CDR3 region has 15 residues. V lost 0 bases to trimming and J lost 3 bases, with 12 bases between them. Germline assignment: CDR1 LGHDT and CDR2 YNNKEL (reference sequence). CDR3 DNA sequence: TGTGCCAGCAGCCAAGACTCCTACTACGGCTACGAGCAGTACTTC. The encoded protein is CASSQDSYYGYEQYF.

This clonotype was counted between two and nine times. This chain links TRBV6-2 or TRBV6-3 with TRBJ1-1; 9 positions match TRBD1. Germline V lookup: CDR1 MNHEY, CDR2 SVGEGT. The CDR3 runs 18 residues. The junction had 8 bases not matched to a gene; V was cut back by 0 bases and J by 0 bases. CDR3 nucleotide sequence: TGTGCCAGCAGTTACTCAGTGACAGGGGGAACAATGAACACTGAAGCTTTCTTT. Amino acid sequence: CASSYSVTGGTMNTEAFF.

This clonotype appeared a few times. V usage is TRBV9 and J usage is TRBJ2-7, with D tentatively TRBD1 (5 bases). CDR1 is SGDLS and CDR2 is YYNGEE in the germline V gene. The ends were cut back, 2 bases at V and 4 bases at J, with 10 bases in the middle. CDR3 length: 13 residues. The CDR3 region has the DNA TGTGCCAGCAGCGTCGGCAGGGATTACGAGCAGTACTTC. Translation gives CASSVGRDYEQYF.

The chain uses TRBV5-1 and TRBJ2-7; TRBD2 matches at 10 bases. The ends lost 0 bases at V and 4 bases at J; junction bases unmatched: 4. This CDR3 is built from 15 residues. The germline gives CDR1 SGHRS, CDR2 YFSETQ. The CDR3 DNA reads as TGCGCCAGCAGCTTGGGAATACTAGCGGGGTACGAGCAGTACTTC. Translated, it gives CASSLGILAGYEQYF.

This clonotype was seen ten or more times. DNA for the CDR3: TGTGCCAGCAGCTTGGGACTGTTATCGGACGGAAACACCATATATTTT. Protein: CASSLGLLSDGNTIYF. This chain links TRBV5-5 with TRBJ1-3, with D hard to call. This CDR3 spans 16 amino acids. Per germline, CDR1 SGHKS and CDR2 YYEKEE (reference sequence). V dropped 0 bases and J dropped 4 bases, with 14 bases sitting between them.

This clonotype was seen more than once but under ten times. The V call is TRBV6-1, the J call TRBJ2-3; weak D call: TRBD2 (6 bases). The CDR3 has 15 amino acids. CDR1 MNHNS and CDR2 SASEGT come from the germline V gene. Between the trimmed V and J ends, which lost 7 bases and 2 bases, there was a span of 16 bases. The CDR3 protein is CASKRVAANTDTQYF. DNA of the CDR3: TGTGCCAGCAAGAGGGTAGCGGCCAACACAGATACGCAGTATTTT.

In its sample, this clonotype was seen many times. This chain connects TRBV6-1 to TRBJ1-5; the D is unclear. V shed 0 bases and J shed 9 bases, with 15 bases lying between them. The CDR3 contains 15 residues. Germline V lookup: CDR1 MNHNS, CDR2 SASEGT. The CDR3 loop reads CASSEARREGRPQHF. In DNA form, the CDR3 reads TGTGCCAGCAGTGAAGCTCGTCGGGAAGGTAGGCCCCAGCATTTT.

The rearrangement uses TRBV12-3 or TRBV12-4 and TRBJ2-1; 10 nucleotides line up with TRBD2. Losses at the gene ends were 6 bases for V and 6 bases for J; bases not matched to a gene: 5. The CDR3 has 14 residues. The CDR3 loop is CASSKRGGGNEQFF. As DNA, the CDR3 is TGTGCCAGCAGCAAGCGGGGGGGCGGCAATGAGCAGTTCTTC.

This clonotype has a count of ten or more. The CDR3 DNA reads as TGTGCCAGCAGTTATTTCCCAGGGGGCGATGGAGTCTCCGAGCAGTACTTC. This translates into CASSYFPGGDGVSEQYF. This chain joins TRBV6-2 or TRBV6-3 and TRBJ2-7; 8 bases are shared with TRBD1. The CDR3 extends over 17 amino acids. V lost 3 bases, J lost 6 bases, and 16 bases stayed unmatched. The germline V gene has CDR1 MNHEY and CDR2 SVGEGT.

This clonotype turned up a few times. V gene TRBV9 combines with J gene TRBJ2-5; 8 nucleotides match TRBD1. This CDR3 comprises 14 residues. The germline CDR1 and CDR2 sequences are SGDLS and YYNGEE. V shed 4 bases, J shed 6 bases, and the junction held 8 bases outside the gene matches. This CDR3 reads CASSPGQAIKTQYF. CDR3 in DNA: TGTGCCAGCAGCCCGGGACAGGCCATAAAGACCCAGTACTTC.

The sample holds a few counts of this clonotype. The chain is built from TRBV6-1 and TRBJ2-1; D might be TRBD1 (6 bases). The CDR3 is 15 residues long. Germline values: CDR1 MNHNS, CDR2 SASEGT. V gave up 6 bases and J gave up 0 bases, with 12 bases separating them. The CDR3 nucleotides read TGTGCCAGCAGATTGACAGGCGACTCCTACAATGAGCAGTTCTTC. Protein: CASRLTGDSYNEQFF.